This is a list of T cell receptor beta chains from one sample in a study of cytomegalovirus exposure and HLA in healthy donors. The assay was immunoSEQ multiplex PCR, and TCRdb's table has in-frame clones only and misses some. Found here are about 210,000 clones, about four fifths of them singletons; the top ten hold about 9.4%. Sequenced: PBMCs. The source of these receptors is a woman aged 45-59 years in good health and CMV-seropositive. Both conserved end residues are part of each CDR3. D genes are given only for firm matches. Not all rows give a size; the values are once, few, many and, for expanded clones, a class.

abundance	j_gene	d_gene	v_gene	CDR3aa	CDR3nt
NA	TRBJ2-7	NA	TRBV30	CAWSMTENEQYF	TGTGCCTGGAGTATGACAGAGAACGAGCAGTACTTC
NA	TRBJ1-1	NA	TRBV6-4	CASLSPDTYTEAFF	TGTGCCAGCCTTTCACCGGACACATACACTGAAGCTTTCTTT
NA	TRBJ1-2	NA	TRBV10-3	CAISESFLKKGGNYGYTF	TGTGCCATCAGTGAGTCGTTTCTCAAGAAGGGGGGGAACTATGGCTACACCTTC
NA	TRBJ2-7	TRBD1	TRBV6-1	CASSEDGTGSEQYF	TGTGCCAGCAGTGAAGACGGGACAGGGAGCGAGCAGTACTTC
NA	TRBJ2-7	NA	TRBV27	CASKPEGSSYEQYF	TGTGCCAGCAAACCGGAGGGAAGTTCCTACGAGCAGTACTTC
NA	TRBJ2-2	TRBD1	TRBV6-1	CASSGDRGVTGELFF	TGTGCCAGCAGTGGGGACAGGGGTGTTACCGGGGAGCTGTTTTTT
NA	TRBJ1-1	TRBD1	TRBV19	CASSISRGLGTEAFF	TGTGCCAGTAGTATAAGTAGGGGGCTGGGCACTGAAGCTTTCTTT
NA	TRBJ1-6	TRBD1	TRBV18	CASSPTGGSPLHF	TGTGCCAGCTCACCAACAGGGGGTTCACCCCTCCACTTT
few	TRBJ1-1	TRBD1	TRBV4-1	CASSQDGTGTESNTEAFF	TGCGCCAGCAGCCAAGATGGGACAGGAACAGAATCGAACACTGAAGCTTTCTTT
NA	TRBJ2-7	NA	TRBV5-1	CASSLGGSSYEQYF	TGCGCCAGCAGCTTAGGAGGGAGCTCCTACGAGCAGTACTTC
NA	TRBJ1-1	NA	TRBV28	CASSFSAQGAFF	TGTGCCAGCAGTTTCTCGGCACAGGGAGCTTTCTTT
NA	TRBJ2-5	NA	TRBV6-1	CASRPGGRETQYF	TGTGCCAGCCGTCCAGGGGGGCGGGAGACCCAGTACTTC
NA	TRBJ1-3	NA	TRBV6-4	CANNRWTPGNTIYF	TGTGCCAACAACCGGTGGACACCAGGAAACACCATATATTTT
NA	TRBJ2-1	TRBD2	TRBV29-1	CSVPSGGAQYEQFF	TGCAGCGTTCCTAGCGGGGGGGCCCAATATGAGCAGTTCTTC
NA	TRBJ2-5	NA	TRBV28	CASSSSGTGPRNQYF	TGTGCCAGCAGTTCCTCCGGGACTGGACCACGGAACCAGTACTTC
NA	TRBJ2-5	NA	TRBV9	CASSVGAGKETQYF	TGTGCCAGCAGCGTAGGTGCGGGGAAAGAGACCCAGTACTTC
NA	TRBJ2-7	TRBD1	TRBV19	CASSRQGLGEQYF	TGTGCCAGTAGCCGACAGGGGCTTGGGGAGCAGTACTTC
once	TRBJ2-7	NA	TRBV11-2	CASSFDSANYEQYF	TGTGCCAGCAGCTTCGACAGCGCCAACTACGAGCAGTACTTC
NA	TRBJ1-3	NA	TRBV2	CASSRDSGNTIYF	TGTGCCAGCAGCCGGGACTCTGGAAACACCATATATTTT
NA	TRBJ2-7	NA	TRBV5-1	CASSFPGSYEQYF	TGCGCCAGCAGCTTTCCCGGGTCGTACGAGCAGTACTTC
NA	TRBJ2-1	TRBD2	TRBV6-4	CASSDSAGGAYNEQFF	TGTGCCAGCAGTGACTCTGCCGGGGGGGCATACAATGAGCAGTTCTTC
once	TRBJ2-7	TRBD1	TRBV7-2	CASSLRGLSYEQYF	TGTGCCAGCAGCTTAAGGGGGCTCTCCTACGAGCAGTACTTC
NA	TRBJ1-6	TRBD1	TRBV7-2	CASSLGTGTDNSPLHF	TGTGCCAGCAGCTTAGGGACAGGGACAGATAATTCACCCCTCCACTTT
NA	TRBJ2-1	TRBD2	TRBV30	CAWRRWDYYNEQFF	TGTGCCTGGAGAAGGTGGGACTACTACAATGAGCAGTTCTTC
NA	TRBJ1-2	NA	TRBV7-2	CASSKKQGTSGYTF	TGTGCCAGCAGCAAGAAGCAGGGGACCAGTGGCTACACCTTC
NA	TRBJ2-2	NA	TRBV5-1	CASSLDLNTGELFF	TGCGCCAGCAGCTTGGATCTTAACACCGGGGAGCTGTTTTTT
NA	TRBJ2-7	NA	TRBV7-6	CASSLVPGDYEQYF	TGTGCCAGCAGCTTAGTCCCCGGAGATTACGAGCAGTACTTC
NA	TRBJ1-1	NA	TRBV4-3	CASSQDGRLNTEAFF	TGCGCCAGCAGCCAAGACGGCAGGTTGAACACTGAAGCTTTCTTT
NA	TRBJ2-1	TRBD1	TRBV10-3	CAISEQGAGGNEQFF	TGTGCCATCAGTGAACAGGGGGCTGGAGGCAATGAGCAGTTCTTC
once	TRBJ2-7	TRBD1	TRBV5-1	CASSSQGSYYEQYF	TGCGCCAGCAGCTCACAGGGGTCATATTACGAGCAGTACTTC
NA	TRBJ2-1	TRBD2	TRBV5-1	CASSFSGGANEQFF	TGCGCCAGCAGCTTTAGCGGGGGGGCCAATGAGCAGTTCTTC
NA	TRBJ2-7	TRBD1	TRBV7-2	CASSPSTGTGKYEQYF	TGTGCCAGCAGCCCATCCACCGGGACAGGAAAGTACGAGCAGTACTTC
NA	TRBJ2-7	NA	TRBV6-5	CASSYLGGAYEQYF	TGTGCCAGCAGTTACTTGGGGGGAGCCTACGAGCAGTACTTC
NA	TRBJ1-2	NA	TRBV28	CASSLEGWGYGYTF	TGTGCCAGCAGTTTAGAGGGTTGGGGCTATGGCTACACCTTC
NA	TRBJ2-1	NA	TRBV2	CASSVQGYNEQFF	TGTGCCAGCAGTGTTCAGGGCTACAATGAGCAGTTCTTC
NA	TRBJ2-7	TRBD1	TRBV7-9	CASSPSDRTYEQYF	TGTGCCAGCAGCCCGTCGGACAGGACCTACGAGCAGTACTTC
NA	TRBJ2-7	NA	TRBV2	CASRDSPWTDTSYEQYF	TGTGCCAGCAGAGATTCTCCGTGGACAGACACCTCCTACGAGCAGTACTTC
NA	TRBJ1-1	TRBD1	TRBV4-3	CASRWTGENTEAFF	TGCGCCAGCAGATGGACAGGGGAGAACACTGAAGCTTTCTTT
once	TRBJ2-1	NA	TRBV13	CASSLGVLGGNEQFF	TGTGCCAGCAGCTTAGGAGTGTTAGGGGGCAATGAGCAGTTCTTC
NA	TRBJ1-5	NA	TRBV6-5	CASSFQGNQPQHF	TGTGCCAGCAGTTTTCAGGGAAATCAGCCCCAGCATTTT
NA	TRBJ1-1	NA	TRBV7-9	CASSSTGESLNTEAFF	TGTGCCAGCAGCTCCACCGGTGAAAGTCTGAACACTGAAGCTTTCTTT
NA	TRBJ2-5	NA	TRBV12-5	CASGLSNAEETQYF	TGTGCTAGTGGTTTGAGCAATGCTGAAGAGACCCAGTACTTC
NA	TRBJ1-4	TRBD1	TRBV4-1	CASRLTGDGNEKLFF	TGCGCCAGCAGGCTTACAGGGGACGGGAATGAAAAACTGTTTTTT
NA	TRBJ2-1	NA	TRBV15	CATSGYTGSSYNEQFF	TGTGCCACCAGCGGATACACAGGAAGCTCCTACAATGAGCAGTTCTTC